These T cell receptor beta chains were read from a single sample in a study of blood T cells in healthy people across ages. MiXCR, run by TCRdb on the 5' RACE reads, gives a single entry per CDR3 protein. There are hundreds of thousands of distinct CDR3 sequences in the sample; 36% occur only once, and over 10% lies in the top ten. Specimen: blood. These receptors were collected from a man aged 18 to 35 in good health. CDR3s include the opening cysteine and the closing phenylalanine or tryptophan.

J	V	CDR3
TRBJ1-1	TRBV11-1	CASSPHRADRGTEAFF
TRBJ2-1	TRBV6-5	CASSYMGQGDNEQFF
TRBJ2-1	TRBV29-1	CSVEVSGGDEQFF
TRBJ2-7	TRBV5-1	CASSQGLAGRYEQYF
TRBJ2-5	TRBV11-2	CASPPGTGPQETQYF
TRBJ1-2	TRBV20-1	CSAGGMDRVNGCTF
TRBJ1-5	TRBV7-2	CASSLVGSKAFNQPQHF
TRBJ1-5	TRBV6-6	CASSLPLWSNQPQHF
TRBJ1-2	TRBV12-3/TRBV12-4	CASTDKGAGSSYGYTF
TRBJ1-2	TRBV20-1	CSARDKLHDSGYSF
TRBJ2-7	TRBV12-3/TRBV12-4	CASISDGGNYEQYF
TRBJ1-2	TRBV7-2	CVSGGWDGYTF
TRBJ1-6	TRBV4-1	CASSPTGPGTVSEVSSPPHF
TRBJ2-1	TRBV5-1	CASSLEGGDRYNEQFF
TRBJ2-7	TRBV7-2	CASSLSAGPYEQYF
TRBJ1-4	TRBV20-1	CSARVAGTEKLYF
TRBJ2-7	TRBV3-1	CASSRQGDEQYF
TRBJ2-3	TRBV20-1	CSARPPGTSTDTQYF
TRBJ2-6	TRBV24-1	CATSDGTTPGANVLTF
TRBJ2-1	TRBV28	CASSLGRRVDNEQFF
TRBJ2-3	TRBV12-3/TRBV12-4	CASSFLQGFTDTQYF
TRBJ1-6	TRBV4-1	CASSQRAAHSPLHF
TRBJ2-4	TRBV4-1	CASSQAVRASGGAAKNIQYF
TRBJ1-4	TRBV12-3/TRBV12-4	CASSPPGTEYEKLFF
TRBJ1-6	TRBV4-1	CASSQGQSSYNSPLHF
TRBJ1-1	TRBV12-3/TRBV12-4	CASRSGASEAFF
TRBJ2-7	TRBV9	CASSAGEGQNYEQYF
TRBJ1-1	TRBV29-1	CSVRGWRGEAFF
TRBJ2-1	TRBV14	CASSQDNGGHEQFF
TRBJ1-2	TRBV12-3/TRBV12-4	CASSPGLNYGYTF
TRBJ2-5	TRBV2	CASSRSGGETQYF
TRBJ2-7	TRBV15	CATSTGGWYEQYF
TRBJ1-2	TRBV7-9	CASSLGREGLHYGYTF
TRBJ2-1	TRBV7-2	CASSTNLAGFYNEQFF
TRBJ1-2	TRBV6-5	CASSYSRQNYGYTF
TRBJ2-1	TRBV6-6	CASSPGELQFF
TRBJ2-7	TRBV21-1	CASSRSPLAGATSYEQYF
TRBJ2-1	TRBV9	CASSVDGSDDEQFF
TRBJ1-2	TRBV6-2/TRBV6-3	CASRFSSFSGGYTF
TRBJ1-2	TRBV12-3/TRBV12-4	CASSSTGRDYTF
-	TRBV5-1	CASSPTSAGETQYF
TRBJ2-1	TRBV5-1	CASSLSVSRQETQFF
TRBJ2-1	TRBV2	CAISPGESGLNEQFF
TRBJ2-3	TRBV7-2	CASSCKGDPVQYF
TRBJ2-3	TRBV5-1	CASRRTGGSSDTQYF
TRBJ2-1	TRBV10-3	CAIKDRGGYNEQFF
TRBJ1-1	TRBV20-1	CSATGNAEAFF
TRBJ2-1	TRBV5-6	CASRGQGALLSYNEQFF
TRBJ2-2	TRBV12-3/TRBV12-4	CASSLRGLAGFHTGELFF
TRBJ1-1	TRBV20-1	CSARAGVRTEAFF
TRBJ1-1	TRBV7-8	CASSQTGYRTEAFF
TRBJ1-2	TRBV2	CASSKADTMQGYTF
TRBJ1-2	TRBV12-3/TRBV12-4	CASSTGRQNYGYTF
TRBJ2-7	TRBV6-2/TRBV6-3	CASWSTASYEQYF
TRBJ2-5	TRBV13	CASSLEGRAGGGEQYF
-	TRBV20-1	CSARDLGTESYEQYF
TRBJ1-2	TRBV27	CASQLPGQRQYGYTF
TRBJ2-1	TRBV7-9	CASAQTPNEQFF
TRBJ2-3	TRBV7-2	CASSLYPSDTQYF